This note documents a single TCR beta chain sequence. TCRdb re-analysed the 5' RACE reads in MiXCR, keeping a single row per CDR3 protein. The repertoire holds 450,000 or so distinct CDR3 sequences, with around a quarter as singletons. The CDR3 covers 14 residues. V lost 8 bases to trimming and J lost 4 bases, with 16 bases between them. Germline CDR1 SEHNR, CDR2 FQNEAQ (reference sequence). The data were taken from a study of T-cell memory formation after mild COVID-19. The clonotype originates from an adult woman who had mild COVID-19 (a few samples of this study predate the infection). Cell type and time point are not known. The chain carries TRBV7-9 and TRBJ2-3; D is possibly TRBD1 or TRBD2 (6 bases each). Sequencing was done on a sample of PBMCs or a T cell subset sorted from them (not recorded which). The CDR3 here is CASPRDGGPDTQYF. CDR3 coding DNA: TGTGCCAGCCCCCGGGACGGGGGCCCAGATACGCAGTATTTT.